The TCR beta chain under discussion was sequenced for a study of blood T cell repertoires in COVID-19. Study in general: COVID-19 samples, acute and convalescent, were from the United States, Italy and Spain. T cells, B-cell-depleted T cells, or PBMCs provided the cDNA or gDNA that served as material.

Libraries were prepared by immunoSEQ multiplex PCR; TCRdb keeps only in-frame clonotypes and omits some of them. This sample has fewer than 50,000 clones, with around nine tenths found just once. Only a few counts were recorded for this clone. The sequence came from a man in his forties or fifties with active COVID-19. The sample consisted of peripheral blood.

CDR3 residues: CSVEGGQQGRREQYF. Here the CDR3 DNA reads TGCAGCGTTGAAGGGGGTCAACAGGGGAGGCGCGAGCAGTACTTC. This chain joins TRBV29-1 and TRBJ2-7, with a tentative D call TRBD1 (7 bases). The V end was cut by 1 base, the J end by 6 bases, with 19 bases between. The CDR3 extends over 15 amino acids. The germline CDR1 and CDR2 sequences are SQVTM and ANQGSEA.